This TCR beta chain was observed in a study of T cell changes during pregnancy in multiple sclerosis. Sequencing was performed with immunoSEQ multiplex PCR; in TCRdb, only in-frame clones are kept and a portion is missing. The sample gives 9,000 to 15,000 clones, 85% to 95% of which show up once; 0.29% is in the top ten. The CDR3 consists of 14 residues. V was shortened by 6 bases and J by 3 bases, with 15 bases between the two germline ends. CDR1 and CDR2 (germline): SGDLS, YYNGEE. Specimen: CD4+ T cells from peripheral blood mononuclear cells, collected before pregnancy. The rearrangement links TRBV9 to TRBJ1-2; the D gene is possibly TRBD1 (5 bases). The receptor's source is a female donor with multiple sclerosis, enrolled in a pregnancy study. CDR3 amino acids: CASTPGGRDYGYTF. Written as DNA, the CDR3 is TGTGCCAGCACCCCAGGTGGCAGGGACTATGGCTACACCTTC.